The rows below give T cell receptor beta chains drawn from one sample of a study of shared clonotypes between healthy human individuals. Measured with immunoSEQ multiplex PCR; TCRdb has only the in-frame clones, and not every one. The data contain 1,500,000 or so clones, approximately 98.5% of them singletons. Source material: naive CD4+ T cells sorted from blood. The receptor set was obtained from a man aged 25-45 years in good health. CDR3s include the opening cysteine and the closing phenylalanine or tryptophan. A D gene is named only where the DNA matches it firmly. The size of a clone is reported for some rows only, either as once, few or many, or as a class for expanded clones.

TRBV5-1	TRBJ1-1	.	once	TGCGCCAGCAGCTTGAATATTGACACTGAAGCTTTCTTT	CASSLNIDTEAFF
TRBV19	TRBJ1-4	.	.	TGTGCCAGTAGTATGATGGCAGGCCGCGAAAAACTGTTTTTT	CASSMMAGREKLFF
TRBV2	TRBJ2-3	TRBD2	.	TGTGCCAGCAGTGAGGGGCTTAGCGGGGGAGATACGCAGTATTTT	CASSEGLSGGDTQYF
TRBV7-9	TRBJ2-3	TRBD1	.	TGTGCCAGCAGCTCGGGACAGTACACAGATACGCAGTATTTT	CASSSGQYTDTQYF
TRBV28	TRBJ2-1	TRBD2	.	TGTGCCAGCAATCGGGGGGTCAATGAGCAGTTCTTC	CASNRGVNEQFF
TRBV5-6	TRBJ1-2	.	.	TGTGCCAGCAGCCTGGAGGCCAGGGGCTATGGCTACACCTTC	CASSLEARGYGYTF
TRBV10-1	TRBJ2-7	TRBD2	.	TGCGCCACCAGCGGGAATTCCGAGCAGTACTTC	CATSGNSEQYF
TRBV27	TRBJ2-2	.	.	TGTGCCAGCAGTCTCTCGGGACCCTACATGGGGGAGCTGTTTTTT	CASSLSGPYMGELFF
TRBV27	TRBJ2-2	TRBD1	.	TGTGCCAGCAGTTTTGACAGGGCTAACACCGGGGAGCTGTTTTTT	CASSFDRANTGELFF
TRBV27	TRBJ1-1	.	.	TGTGCCAGCAGTATAAAGGGACATATGAACACTGAAGCTTTCTTT	CASSIKGHMNTEAFF
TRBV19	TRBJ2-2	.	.	TGTGCCAGTAGTATCTCCTCATGGAGCGGAAGTGTCGCCGGGGAGCTGTTTTTT	CASSISSWSGSVAGELFF
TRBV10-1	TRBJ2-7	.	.	TGCGCCAGCAGTGAGTCGGGGACAACAGAGCAGTACTTC	CASSESGTTEQYF
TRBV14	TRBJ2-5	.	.	TGTGCCAGCAGCCTCCGGGACGGAGGAGATGAGACCCAGTACTTC	CASSLRDGGDETQYF
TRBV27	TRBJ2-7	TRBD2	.	TGTGCCAGCAGTTTATCCGGGACTAGCGAACCCTACGAGCAGTACTTC	CASSLSGTSEPYEQYF
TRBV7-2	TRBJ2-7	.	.	TGTGCCAGCAGCTTACCTAGCGAATTCTACGAGCAGTACTTC	CASSLPSEFYEQYF
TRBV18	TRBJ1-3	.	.	TGTGCCAGCTCAGAGACAGCGTTGAGCTCTGGAAACACCATATATTTT	CASSETALSSGNTIYF
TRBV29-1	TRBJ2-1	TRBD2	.	TGCAGCGTTGGAACGACTAGCGGGAGTAGTGAGCAGTTCTTC	CSVGTTSGSSEQFF
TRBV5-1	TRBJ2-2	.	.	TGCGCCAGCAGCTTGGGGCCCTCAGGGGCGGGAACCGGGGAGCTGTTTTTT	CASSLGPSGAGTGELFF